The 24 T cell receptor beta chains below all came from one sample that was sequenced in a study of monozygotic twins with inflammatory bowel disease. Reanalyzing the 5' RACE reads, TCRdb keeps one entry per CDR3 protein, without DNA. This table holds roughly 120,000 distinct CDR3 sequences. Sample: blood. These receptors all come from a human donor with ulcerative colitis or Crohn's disease, or a healthy co-twin of an affected twin (not recorded which).

The chain recombines TRBV19 with TRBJ2-3. This CDR3 region has 15 residues. CDR1 and CDR2 from the germline V gene are LNHDA and SQIVND (reference sequence). The CDR3 region is CASNCSTPSTDTQYF.

The chain employs TRBV24-1 and TRBJ2-5; checking the TCRdb D call of TRBD1 is not possible without DNA. Germline V gene data show CDR1 as KGHDR and CDR2 as SFDVKD. This CDR3 is built from 16 residues. CDR3: CATSDSPGQGPETQYF.

The V gene is TRBV7-9, the J gene TRBJ1-1. CDR3 length: 13 residues. Germline lookup yields CDR1 SEHNR and CDR2 FQNEAQ (reference sequence). CDR3 loop: CASSFFENTEAFF. Supplemented by reference TRBV7-9 and TRBJ1-1, the full variable domain reads DTGVSQNPRHKITKRGQNVTFRCDPISEHNRLYWYRQTLGQGPEFLTYFQNEAQLEKSRLLSDRFSAERPKGSFSTLEIQRTEQGDSAMYLCASSFFENTEAFFGQGTRLTVV.

The CDR3: CASSIYFGGGLENTGELFF. The gene calls are TRBV19 and TRBJ2-2; TCRdb selects TRBD2, and the lack of DNA leaves this call unchecked. The germline V gene encodes CDR1 LNHDA and CDR2 SQIVND (reference sequence). The CDR3 is made up of 19 amino acids.

The chain carries TRBV5-1 and TRBJ2-1; absent DNA, TCRdb's TRBD1 call cannot be checked. The germline CDR1 and CDR2 sequences are SGHRS and YFSETQ. The CDR3 runs to 15 residues. Here the CDR3 reads CASSLGGTQGNEQFF.

This chain uses TRBV20-1 with TRBJ1-1. The germline V gene encodes CDR1 DFQATT and CDR2 SNEGSKA (reference sequence). The CDR3 has 14 residues. CDR3 amino acids: CSARDQGTNTEAFF.

By frequency, this clonotype is medium-sized. The chain joins TRBV20-1 to TRBJ2-1; TCRdb outputs TRBD2, but without DNA this stays unchecked. The CDR3 is 14 residues long. Germline CDR1 DFQATT, CDR2 SNEGSKA (reference sequence). The CDR3 protein is CSVTPGGEWIEQFF.

This rearrangement joins TRBV4-2 to TRBJ2-3; TCRdb outputs TRBD2, but without DNA this stays unchecked. Germline-derived CDR1 and CDR2 are LGHNA and YNFKEQ. This CDR3 region has 16 residues. CDR3 in amino acids: CASSQEPAGSTDTQYF.

The chain employs TRBV18 and TRBJ2-1; TCRdb designates TRBD1, a call that cannot be tested without DNA. CDR3 size: 12 residues. CDR1 and CDR2 (germline): KGHSH, LQKENI. The CDR3 spells CASSWGNNEQFF.

The V gene is TRBV6-5, the J gene TRBJ1-5; the D call from TCRdb, TRBD1, cannot be confirmed without DNA. The CDR3 is made up of 15 amino acids. Germline CDR1 and CDR2: MNHEY and SVGAGI. CDR3 residues: CAGSLTDGSNQPQHF.

The CDR3 sequence is CSASRTALSYEQYF. This rearrangement joins TRBV20-1 to TRBJ2-7; TCRdb gives TRBD1 as the D gene, but with no DNA this cannot be confirmed. CDR3 length: 14 residues. Germline CDR1 reads DFQATT; CDR2 reads SNEGSKA (reference sequence).

The chain is built from TRBV12-3 or TRBV12-4 and TRBJ2-2; TCRdb outputs TRBD1, but without DNA this stays unchecked. The CDR3 length is 16 residues. CDR3 amino acids: CASSLIPGGDTGELFF.

The gene calls are TRBV10-3 and TRBJ2-1; TCRdb proposes TRBD2, but this gene call is untestable without DNA. Looked up from germline, CDR1 is ENHRY and CDR2 is SYGVKD. The CDR3 is 15 amino acids. CDR3 amino acids: CAISDVGTAGNEQFF.

The chain carries TRBV7-2 and TRBJ2-7; TCRdb designates TRBD2, a call that cannot be tested without DNA. CDR3 length: 17 amino acids. Germline CDR1 SGHTA, CDR2 FQGNSA. The CDR3: CASSLEVGGGGFIEQYF.

The chain is built from TRBV20-1 and TRBJ2-1; the D call from TCRdb, TRBD2, cannot be confirmed without DNA. CDR3 length: 12 amino acids. Germline CDR1 DFQATT, CDR2 SNEGSKA (reference sequence). The CDR3 protein is CSASSSDNEQFF.

The chain couples TRBV15 to TRBJ1-1; no DNA is available, so the TRBD1 call from TCRdb remains unchecked. CDR1 is LNHNV, CDR2 YYDKDF, per germline (reference sequence). The CDR3 totals 16 residues. Here the CDR3 reads CATSPPAGQMNTEAFF.

The chain employs TRBV7-9 and TRBJ2-7; absent DNA, TCRdb's TRBD2 call cannot be checked. The germline V gene encodes CDR1 SEHNR and CDR2 FQNEAQ (reference sequence). The CDR3 has 17 residues. The CDR3 is CASSSTTPGTSSDEQYF.

The chain recombines TRBV20-1 with TRBJ1-1; TCRdb picks TRBD1, but there is no DNA to check that call. This CDR3 spans 14 amino acids. Germline V gives CDR1 DFQATT, CDR2 SNEGSKA (reference sequence). CDR3: CSASRSWGFSEAFF.

This chain joins TRBV3-1 and TRBJ2-5. Germline-derived CDR1 and CDR2 are LGHDT and YNNKEL (reference sequence). This CDR3 has 13 residues. The CDR3 region is CASSRVLKETQYF.

This chain connects TRBV7-9 to TRBJ2-1; the TCRdb D gene call, TRBD2, has no DNA to confirm it. CDR1 and CDR2 (germline): SEHNR, FQNEAQ (reference sequence). This CDR3 has 14 amino acids. The CDR3 region is CASSPRLARDEQFF.

The rearrangement links TRBV20-1 to TRBJ2-1. This CDR3 is 13 amino acids long. Germline values: CDR1 DFQATT, CDR2 SNEGSKA (reference sequence). This CDR3 is CSARGGLHNEQFF.

The chain is built from TRBV7-8 and TRBJ2-7. The CDR3 sequence is 15 residues long. In germline, CDR1 is SGHVS, CDR2 FQNEAQ. The CDR3 is CASSRLWGNSYEQYF. The complete variable domain, with remaining parts taken from reference TRBV7-8 and TRBJ2-7, reads GAGVSQSPRYKVAKRGQDVALRCDPISGHVSLFWYQQALGQGPEFLTYFQNEAQLDKSGLPSDRFFAERPEGSVSTLKIQRTQQEDSAVYLCASSRLWGNSYEQYFGPGTRLTVT.

The V gene is TRBV28, the J gene TRBJ1-6. The V gene's germline CDR1 is MDHEN and CDR2 SYDVKM. The CDR3 runs 14 residues. CDR3: CASSLPQNNSPLHF. Combining the CDR3 with reference TRBV28 and TRBJ1-6 gives the whole variable domain DVKVTQSSRYLVKRTGEKVFLECVQDMDHENMFWYRQDPGLGLRLIYFSYDVKMKEKGDIPEGYSVSREKKERFSLILESASTNQTSMYLCASSLPQNNSPLHFGNGTRLTVT.

The chain combines TRBV15 with TRBJ2-7. The germline CDR1 and CDR2 sequences are LNHNV and YYDKDF (reference sequence). The CDR3 runs 14 residues. This chain's CDR3 is CATSTPEGSYEQYF.